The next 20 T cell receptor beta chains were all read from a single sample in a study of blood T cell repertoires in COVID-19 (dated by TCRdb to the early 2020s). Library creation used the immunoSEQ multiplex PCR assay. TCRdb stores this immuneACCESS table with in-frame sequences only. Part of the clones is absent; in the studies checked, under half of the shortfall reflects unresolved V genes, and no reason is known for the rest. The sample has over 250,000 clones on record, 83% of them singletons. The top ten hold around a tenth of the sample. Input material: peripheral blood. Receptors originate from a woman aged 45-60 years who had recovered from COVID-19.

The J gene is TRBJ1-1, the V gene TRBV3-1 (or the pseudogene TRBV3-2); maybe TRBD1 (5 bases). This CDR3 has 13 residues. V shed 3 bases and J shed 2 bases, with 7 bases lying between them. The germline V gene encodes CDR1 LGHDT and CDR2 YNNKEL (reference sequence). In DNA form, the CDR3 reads TGTGCCAGCAGCCAGGGGGGAAACACTGAAGCTTTCTTT. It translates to CASSQGGNTEAFF.

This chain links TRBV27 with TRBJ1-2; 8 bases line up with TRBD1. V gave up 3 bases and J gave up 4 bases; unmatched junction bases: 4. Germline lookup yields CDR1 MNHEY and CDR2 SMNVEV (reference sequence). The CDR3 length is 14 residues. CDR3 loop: CASSLTGDGYGYTF. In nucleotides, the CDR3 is TGTGCCAGCAGTTTGACAGGGGACGGCTATGGCTACACCTTC.

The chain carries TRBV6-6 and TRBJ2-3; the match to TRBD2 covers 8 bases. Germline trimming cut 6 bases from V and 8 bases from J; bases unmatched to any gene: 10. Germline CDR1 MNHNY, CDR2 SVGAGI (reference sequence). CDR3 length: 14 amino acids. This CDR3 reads CASSLPGGPGTQYF. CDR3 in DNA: TGTGCCAGCAGCCTTCCGGGGGGGCCGGGTACGCAGTATTTT.

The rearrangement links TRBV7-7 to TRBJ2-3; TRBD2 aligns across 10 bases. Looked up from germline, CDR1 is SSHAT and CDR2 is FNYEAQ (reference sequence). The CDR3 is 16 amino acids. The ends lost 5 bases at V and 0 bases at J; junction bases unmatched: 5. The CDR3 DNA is TGTGCCAGCAGCCCATCTAGCGGGGGAAGCACAGATACGCAGTATTTT. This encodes CASSPSSGGSTDTQYF.

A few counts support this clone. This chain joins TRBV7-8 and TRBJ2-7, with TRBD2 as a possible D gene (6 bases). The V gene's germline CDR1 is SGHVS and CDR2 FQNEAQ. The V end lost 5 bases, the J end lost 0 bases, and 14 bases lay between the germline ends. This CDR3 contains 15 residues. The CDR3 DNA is TGTGCCAGCAGCCCGACTAGGCAGAGCTCCTACGAGCAGTACTTC. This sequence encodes CASSPTRQSSYEQYF.

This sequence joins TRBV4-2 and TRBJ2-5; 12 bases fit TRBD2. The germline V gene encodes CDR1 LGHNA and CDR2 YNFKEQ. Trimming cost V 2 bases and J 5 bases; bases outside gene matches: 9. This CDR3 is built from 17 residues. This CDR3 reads CASSQPPGGTSGETQYF. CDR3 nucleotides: TGTGCCAGCAGCCAACCACCCGGTGGGACTAGCGGGGAGACCCAGTACTTC.

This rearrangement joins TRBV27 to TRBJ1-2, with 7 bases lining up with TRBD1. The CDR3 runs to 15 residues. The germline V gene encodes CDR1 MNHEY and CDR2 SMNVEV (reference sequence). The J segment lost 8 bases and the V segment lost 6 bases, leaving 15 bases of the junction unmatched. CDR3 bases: TGTGCCAGCAGCCCCTCACAGGGGTTTACGACAGGCTACACCTTC. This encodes CASSPSQGFTTGYTF.

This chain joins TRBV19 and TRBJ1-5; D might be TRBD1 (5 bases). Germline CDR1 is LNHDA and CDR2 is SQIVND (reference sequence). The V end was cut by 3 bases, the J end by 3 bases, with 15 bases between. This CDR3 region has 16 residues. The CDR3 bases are TGTGCCAGTAGTATGTTAGGGGCCATTATCAATCAGCCCCAGCATTTT. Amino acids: CASSMLGAIINQPQHF.

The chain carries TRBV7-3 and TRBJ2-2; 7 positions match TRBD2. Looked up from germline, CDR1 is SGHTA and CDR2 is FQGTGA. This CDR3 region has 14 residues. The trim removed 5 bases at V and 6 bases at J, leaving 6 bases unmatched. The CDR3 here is CASSPLGLAGELFF. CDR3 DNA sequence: TGTGCCAGCAGCCCCCTAGGACTAGCCGGGGAGCTGTTTTTT.

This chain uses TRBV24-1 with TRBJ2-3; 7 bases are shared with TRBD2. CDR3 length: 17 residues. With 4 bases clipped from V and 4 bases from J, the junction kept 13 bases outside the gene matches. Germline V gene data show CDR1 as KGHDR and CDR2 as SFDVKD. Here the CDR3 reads CATSDNRVGAGADTQYF. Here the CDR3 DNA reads TGTGCCACCAGTGACAACCGCGTCGGGGCGGGGGCAGATACGCAGTATTTT.

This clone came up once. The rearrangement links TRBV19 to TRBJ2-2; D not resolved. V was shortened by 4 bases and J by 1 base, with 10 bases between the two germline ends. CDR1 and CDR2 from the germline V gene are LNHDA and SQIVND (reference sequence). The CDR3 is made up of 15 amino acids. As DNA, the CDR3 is TGTGCCAGTAGTAAGAGGCACTTGAACACCGGGGAGCTGTTTTTT. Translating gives CASSKRHLNTGELFF.

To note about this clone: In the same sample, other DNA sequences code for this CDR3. The CDR3 spells CASMPEYNSPLHF. In DNA form, the CDR3 reads TGTGCCAGCATGCCGGAGTATAATTCACCCCTCCACTTT. The chain employs TRBV6-5 and TRBJ1-6; D call uncertain. Germline assignment: CDR1 MNHEY and CDR2 SVGAGI. The CDR3 runs 13 residues. The germline V and J ends were trimmed by 7 bases and 4 bases, with 8 bases remaining between them.

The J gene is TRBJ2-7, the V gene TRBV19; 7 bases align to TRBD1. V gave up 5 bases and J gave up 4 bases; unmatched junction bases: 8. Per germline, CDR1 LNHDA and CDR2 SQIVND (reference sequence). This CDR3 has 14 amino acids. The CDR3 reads CASSRSDRQYEQYF. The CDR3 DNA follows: TGTGCCAGTAGTCGATCGGACAGGCAGTACGAGCAGTACTTC.

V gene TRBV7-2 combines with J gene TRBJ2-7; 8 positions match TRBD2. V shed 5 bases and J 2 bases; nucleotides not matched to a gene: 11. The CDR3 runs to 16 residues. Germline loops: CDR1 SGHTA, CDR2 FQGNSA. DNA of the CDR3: TGTGCCAGCAGCCCGGGGGGGATGCGGTTGCCCTACGAGCAGTACTTC. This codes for CASSPGGMRLPYEQYF.

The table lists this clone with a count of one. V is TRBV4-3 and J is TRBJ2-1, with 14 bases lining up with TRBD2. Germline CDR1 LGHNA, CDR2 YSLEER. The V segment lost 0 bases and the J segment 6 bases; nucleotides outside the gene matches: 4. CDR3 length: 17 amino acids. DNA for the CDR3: TGCGCCAGCAGCCAAGATGGGGGACTAGCGGGAGTCAATGAGCAGTTCTTC. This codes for CASSQDGGLAGVNEQFF.

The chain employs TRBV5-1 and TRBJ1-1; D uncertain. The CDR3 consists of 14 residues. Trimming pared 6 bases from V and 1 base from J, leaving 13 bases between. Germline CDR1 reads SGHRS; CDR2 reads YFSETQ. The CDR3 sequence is CASTPGIRNTEAFF. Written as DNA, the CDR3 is TGCGCCAGCACCCCCGGGATTCGGAACACTGAAGCTTTCTTT.

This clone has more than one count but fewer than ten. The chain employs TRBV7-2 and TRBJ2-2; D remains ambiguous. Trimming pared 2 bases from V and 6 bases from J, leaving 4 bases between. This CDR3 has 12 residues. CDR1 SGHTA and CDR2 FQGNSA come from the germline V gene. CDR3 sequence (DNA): TGTGCCAGCAGCTTACGGGCCGGGGAGCTGTTTTTT. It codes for CASSLRAGELFF.

In nucleotides, the CDR3 is TGTGCCAGCAGCGTAGGCCGGGGGGCGCCTTCCGGGGAGCTGTTTTTT. Protein product: CASSVGRGAPSGELFF. V gene TRBV9 combines with J gene TRBJ2-2; a possible D gene is TRBD2 (7 bases). V gave up 0 bases and J gave up 6 bases, with 15 bases separating them. This CDR3 is 16 amino acids long. CDR1 is SGDLS, CDR2 YYNGEE, per germline. Full variable domain (remainder filled in from reference TRBV9 and TRBJ2-2): DSGVTQTPKHLITATGQRVTLRCSPRSGDLSVYWYQQSLDQGLQFLIQYYNGEERAKGNILERFSAQQFPDLHSELNLSSLELGDSALYFCASSVGRGAPSGELFFGEGSRLTVL.

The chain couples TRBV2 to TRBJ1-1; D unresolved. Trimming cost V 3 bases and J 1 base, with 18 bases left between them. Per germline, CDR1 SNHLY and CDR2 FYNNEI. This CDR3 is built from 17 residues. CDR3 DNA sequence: TGTGCCAGCAGTGAGCCCACTTTTCGAGGGCCGAACACTGAAGCTTTCTTT. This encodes CASSEPTFRGPNTEAFF.

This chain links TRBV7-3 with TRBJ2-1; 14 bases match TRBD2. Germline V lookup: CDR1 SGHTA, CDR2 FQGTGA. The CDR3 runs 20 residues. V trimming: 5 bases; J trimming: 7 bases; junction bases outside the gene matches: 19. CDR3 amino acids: CASSARTGLAGVLVLNEQFF. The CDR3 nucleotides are TGTGCCAGCAGCGCTCGCACGGGACTAGCGGGGGTCCTCGTTTTGAATGAGCAGTTCTTC.